This T cell receptor (beta chain) was documented in a study of T-cell memory formation after mild COVID-19. In the study overall: There were largely donor-specific TCR clusters. Study observations and caveats: Balance between CD4 and CD8 was seen in clones contracting day 15 to 85, and a CD4+ lean was seen in later expanders. The pre-infection memory compartment contained some responding clones, suggesting cross-reactive memory joined.

Employing constant-segment primers, 5'RACE generated TCR alpha and TCR beta cDNA libraries bearing sample barcodes and UMIs. Via MiXCR, TCRdb re-called the 5' RACE reads, giving one row per CDR3 protein. The table has about 110,000 distinct CDR3 sequences, roughly 19% seen once; the top ten hold about 6%. Remarks on this clonotype: The antigen is undetermined.

CDR1 is MNHEY and CDR2 is SVGEGT in the germline V gene. Trimming took 7 bases from V and 11 from J, leaving 14 bases between them. The length of the CDR3 is 11 residues. The V and J genes are TRBV6-2 or TRBV6-3 and TRBJ1-1; D perhaps matches TRBD1 (5 bases). The sequenced sample was PBMCs or a T cell subset sorted from them (not recorded which). The sequence was obtained from a man between 18 and 29 years old who had mild COVID-19 (a few samples of this study predate the infection). Cell type and time point are not known. The CDR3 DNA reads as TGTGCCAGCACCCAGGGAGGGTTTGCTTTCTTT. Protein sequence: CASTQGGFAFF.